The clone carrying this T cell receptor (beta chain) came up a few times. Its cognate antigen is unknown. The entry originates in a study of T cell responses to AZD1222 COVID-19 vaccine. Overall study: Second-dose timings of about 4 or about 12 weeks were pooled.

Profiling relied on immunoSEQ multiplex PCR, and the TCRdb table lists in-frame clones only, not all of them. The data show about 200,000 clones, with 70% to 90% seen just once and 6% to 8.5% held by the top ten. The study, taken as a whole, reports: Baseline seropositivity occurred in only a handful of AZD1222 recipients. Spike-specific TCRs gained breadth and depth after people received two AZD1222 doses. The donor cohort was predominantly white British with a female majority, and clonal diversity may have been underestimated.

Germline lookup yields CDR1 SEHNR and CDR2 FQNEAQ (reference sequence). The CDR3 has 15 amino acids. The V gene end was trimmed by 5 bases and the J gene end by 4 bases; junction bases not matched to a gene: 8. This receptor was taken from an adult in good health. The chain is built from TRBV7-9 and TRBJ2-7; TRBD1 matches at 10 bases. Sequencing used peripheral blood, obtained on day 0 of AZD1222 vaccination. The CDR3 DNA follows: TGTGCCAGCAGCCGCGGGACAGGGGTCTCATACGAGCAGTACTTC. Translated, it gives CASSRGTGVSYEQYF.